This entry features one TCR beta chain sequence. No antigen is known for it. These data come from a study of T cells after yellow fever vaccination. Whole-study results and caveats: The appearance of a small share of clonotypes in both CD4 and CD8 compartments was observed. Post-booster repertoires again held most primary-vaccination clones (roughly 95% CD4, roughly 89% CD8). From the bulk population, abundant clonotypes could contaminate and appear within FACS-sorted repertoires.

The V end lost 6 bases, the J end lost 0 bases, and 13 bases lay between the germline ends. The CDR3 extends over 15 amino acids. Germline loops: CDR1 LNHNV, CDR2 YYDKDF (reference sequence). TCRdb redid the calling of the 5' RACE reads with MiXCR, one entry per CDR3 protein. In the table there are about 550,000 distinct CDR3 sequences, 15% to 20% of which are singletons. The clonotype was recovered from a man aged 25 to 40 who received the YFV17D yellow fever vaccine. The sample in question was PBMCs, obtained 15 days after the yellow fever booster vaccination. This chain connects TRBV15 to TRBJ2-3; D could derive from TRBD1 or TRBD2 (6 bases each). CDR3 nucleotides: TGTGCCACCAGAGACCAGGGGACTAGCACAGATACGCAGTATTTT. Residues: CATRDQGTSTDTQYF. Drawing the rest from reference TRBV15 and TRBJ2-3, the complete variable domain is DAMVIQNPRYQVTQFGKPVTLSCSQTLNHNVMYWYQQKSSQAPKLLFHYYDKDFNNEADTPDNFQSRRPNTSFCFLDIRSPGLGDTAMYLCATRDQGTSTDTQYFGPGTRLTVL.